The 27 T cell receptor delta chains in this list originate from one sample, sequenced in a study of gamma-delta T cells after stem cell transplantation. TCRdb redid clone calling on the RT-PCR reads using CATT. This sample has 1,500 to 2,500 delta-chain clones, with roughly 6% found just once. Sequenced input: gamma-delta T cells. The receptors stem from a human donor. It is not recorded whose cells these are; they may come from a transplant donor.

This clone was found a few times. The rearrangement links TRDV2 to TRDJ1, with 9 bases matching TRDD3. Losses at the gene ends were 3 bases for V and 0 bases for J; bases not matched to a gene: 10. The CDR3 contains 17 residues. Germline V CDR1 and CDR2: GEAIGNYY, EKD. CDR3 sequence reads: CACDALLGDRDTDKLIF. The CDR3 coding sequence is TGTGCCTGTGACGCTCTACTGGGGGACCGGGACACCGATAAACTCATCTTT.

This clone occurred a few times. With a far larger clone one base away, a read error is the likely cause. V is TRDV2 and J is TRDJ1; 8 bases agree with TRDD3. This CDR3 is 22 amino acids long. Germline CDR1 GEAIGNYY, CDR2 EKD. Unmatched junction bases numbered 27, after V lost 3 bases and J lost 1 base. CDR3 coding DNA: TGTGCCTGTGACGCCCTTCTTCGATCGGAAGTACTGGGGGGTTCGACCACCGATAAACTCATCTTT. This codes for CACDALLRSEVLGGSTTDKLIF.

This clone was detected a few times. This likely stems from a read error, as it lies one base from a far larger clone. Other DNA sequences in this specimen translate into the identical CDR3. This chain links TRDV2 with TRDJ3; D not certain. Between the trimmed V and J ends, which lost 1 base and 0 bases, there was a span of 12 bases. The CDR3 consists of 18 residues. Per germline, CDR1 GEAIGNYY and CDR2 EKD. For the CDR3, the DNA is TGTGCCTGTGACACGGTGGTGGGAGGCTCCTGGGACACCCGACAGATGTTTTTC. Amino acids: CACDTVVGGSWDTRQMFF.

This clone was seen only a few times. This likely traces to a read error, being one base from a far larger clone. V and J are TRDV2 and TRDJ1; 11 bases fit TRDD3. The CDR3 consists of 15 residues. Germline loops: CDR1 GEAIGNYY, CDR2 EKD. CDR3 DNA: TGTGCCTGTGACCCACTGGGGGATAAGGCCGATAGACTCATCTTT. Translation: CACDPLGDKADRLIF.

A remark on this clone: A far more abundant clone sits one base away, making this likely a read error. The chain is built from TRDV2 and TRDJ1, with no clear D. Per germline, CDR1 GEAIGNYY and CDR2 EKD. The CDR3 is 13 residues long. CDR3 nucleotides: TGTGCCCGTGACCCCTTGAGGGCCGATAAACTCATCTTT. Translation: CARDPLRADKLIF.

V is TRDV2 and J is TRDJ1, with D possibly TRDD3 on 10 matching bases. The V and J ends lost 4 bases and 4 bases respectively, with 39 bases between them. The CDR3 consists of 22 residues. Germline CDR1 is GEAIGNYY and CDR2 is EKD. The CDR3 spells CACDPLPTVKGGLGDINDKLIF. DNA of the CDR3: TGTGCCTGTGATCCCCTTCCTACGGTAAAAGGAGGTCTGGGGGATATTAACGATAAACTCATCTTT.

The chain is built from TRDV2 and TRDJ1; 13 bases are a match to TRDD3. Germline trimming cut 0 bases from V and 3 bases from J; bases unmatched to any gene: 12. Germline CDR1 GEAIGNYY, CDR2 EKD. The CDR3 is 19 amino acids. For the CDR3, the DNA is TGTGCCTGTGACACCCTACTGGGGGATACGGGCGCGTCGGCCGATAAACTCATCTTT. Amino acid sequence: CACDTLLGDTGASADKLIF.

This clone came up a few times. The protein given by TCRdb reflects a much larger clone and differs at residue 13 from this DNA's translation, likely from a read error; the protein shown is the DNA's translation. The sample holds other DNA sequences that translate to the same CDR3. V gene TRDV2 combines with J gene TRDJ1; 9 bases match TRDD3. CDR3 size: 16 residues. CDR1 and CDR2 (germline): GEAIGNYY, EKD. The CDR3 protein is CACDTLLGEKTDELIF. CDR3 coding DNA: TGTGCCTGTGACACTCTACTGGGGGAAAAAACCGATGAACTCATCTTT.

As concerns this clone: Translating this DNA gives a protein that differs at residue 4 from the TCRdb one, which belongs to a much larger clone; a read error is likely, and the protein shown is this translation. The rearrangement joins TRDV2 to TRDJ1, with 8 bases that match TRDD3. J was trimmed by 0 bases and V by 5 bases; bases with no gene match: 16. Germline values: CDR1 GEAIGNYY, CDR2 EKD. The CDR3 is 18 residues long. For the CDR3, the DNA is TGTGCCTGTGTCTCCTTACTGGGGGGAAATAAGTACACCGATAAACTCATCTTT. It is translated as CACVSLLGGNKYTDKLIF.

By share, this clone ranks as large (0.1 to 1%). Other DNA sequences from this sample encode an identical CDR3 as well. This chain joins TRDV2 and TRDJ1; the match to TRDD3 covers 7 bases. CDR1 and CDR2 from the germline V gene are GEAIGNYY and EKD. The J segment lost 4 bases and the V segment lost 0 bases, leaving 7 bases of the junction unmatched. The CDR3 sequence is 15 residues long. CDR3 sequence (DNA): TGTGCCTGTGACACCCTGGGGGCCCGGGGCGATAAACTCATCTTT. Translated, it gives CACDTLGARGDKLIF.

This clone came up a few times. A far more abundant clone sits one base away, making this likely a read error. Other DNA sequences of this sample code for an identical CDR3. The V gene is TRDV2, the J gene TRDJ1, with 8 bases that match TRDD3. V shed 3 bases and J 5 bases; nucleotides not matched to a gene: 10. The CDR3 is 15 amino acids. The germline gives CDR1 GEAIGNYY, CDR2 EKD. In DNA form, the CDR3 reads TGTGCCTGTGACGCGATATTGGGGGATGCTGATAAACTCATCTTT. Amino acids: CACDAILGDADKLIF.

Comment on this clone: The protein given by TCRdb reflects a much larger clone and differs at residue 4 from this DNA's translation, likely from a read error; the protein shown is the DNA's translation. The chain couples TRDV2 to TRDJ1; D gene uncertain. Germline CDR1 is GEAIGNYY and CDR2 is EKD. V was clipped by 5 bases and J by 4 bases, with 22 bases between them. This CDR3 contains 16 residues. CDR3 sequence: CACGPVGFKDFDKLIF. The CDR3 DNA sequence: TGTGCCTGTGGCCCCGTCGGGTTTAAGGACTTCGATAAACTCATCTTT.

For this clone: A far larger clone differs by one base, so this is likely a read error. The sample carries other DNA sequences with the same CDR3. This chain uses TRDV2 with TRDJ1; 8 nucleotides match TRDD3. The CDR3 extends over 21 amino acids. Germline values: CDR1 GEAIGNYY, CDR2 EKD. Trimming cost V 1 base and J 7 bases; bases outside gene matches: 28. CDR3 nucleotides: TGTGCCTGTGACACTGTTGCCGATTTCTCCCGTACTGGGGGTCCGGCTAGTAAACTCATCTTT. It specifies CACDTVADFSRTGGPASKLIF.

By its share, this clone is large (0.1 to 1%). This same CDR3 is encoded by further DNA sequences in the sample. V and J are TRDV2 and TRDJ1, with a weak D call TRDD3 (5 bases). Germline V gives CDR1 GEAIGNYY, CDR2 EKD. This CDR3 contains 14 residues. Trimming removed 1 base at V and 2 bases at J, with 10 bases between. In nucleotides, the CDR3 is TGTGCCTGTGACACTGCTGGGAGAACCGATAAACTCATCTTT. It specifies CACDTAGRTDKLIF.

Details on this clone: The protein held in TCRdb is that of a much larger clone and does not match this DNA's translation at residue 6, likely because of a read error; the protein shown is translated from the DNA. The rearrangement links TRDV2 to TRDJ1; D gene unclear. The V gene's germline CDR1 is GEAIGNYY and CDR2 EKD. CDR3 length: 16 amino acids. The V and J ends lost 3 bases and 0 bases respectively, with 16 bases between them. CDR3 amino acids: CACDLRTGPYTDKLIF. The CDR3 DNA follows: TGTGCCTGTGACCTACGTACGGGGCCCTACACCGATAAACTCATCTTT.

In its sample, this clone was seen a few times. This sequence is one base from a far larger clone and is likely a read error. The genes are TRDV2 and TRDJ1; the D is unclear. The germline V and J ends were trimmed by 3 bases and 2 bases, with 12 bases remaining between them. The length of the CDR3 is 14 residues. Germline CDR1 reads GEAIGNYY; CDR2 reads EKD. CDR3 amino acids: CACDVVVRTDKLIF. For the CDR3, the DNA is TGTGCCTGTGACGTGGTCGTCCGTACCGATAAACTCATCTTT.

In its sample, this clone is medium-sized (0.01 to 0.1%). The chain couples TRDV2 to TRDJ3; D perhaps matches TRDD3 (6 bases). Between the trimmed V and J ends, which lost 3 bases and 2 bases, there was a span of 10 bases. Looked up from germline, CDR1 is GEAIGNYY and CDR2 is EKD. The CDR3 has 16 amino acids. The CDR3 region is CACDVLGAWDTRQMFF. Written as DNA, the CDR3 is TGTGCCTGTGACGTACTGGGAGCCTGGGACACCCGACAGATGTTTTTC.

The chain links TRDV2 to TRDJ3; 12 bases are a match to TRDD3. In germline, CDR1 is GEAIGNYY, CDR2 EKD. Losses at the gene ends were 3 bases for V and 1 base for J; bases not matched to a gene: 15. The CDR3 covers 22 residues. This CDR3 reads CACDAGVLGDTQRSWDTRQMFF. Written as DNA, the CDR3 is TGTGCCTGTGACGCGGGAGTACTGGGGGATACCCAACGGTCCTGGGACACCCGACAGATGTTTTTC.

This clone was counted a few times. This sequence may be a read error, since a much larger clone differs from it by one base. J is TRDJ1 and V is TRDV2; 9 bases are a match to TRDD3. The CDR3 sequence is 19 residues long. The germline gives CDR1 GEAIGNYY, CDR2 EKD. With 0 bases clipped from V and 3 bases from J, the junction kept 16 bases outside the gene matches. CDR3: CACDTVLPGGSSYADKLIF. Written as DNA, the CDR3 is TGTGCCTGTGACACCGTTTTGCCTGGGGGATCCTCGTACGCCGATAAACTCATCTTT.

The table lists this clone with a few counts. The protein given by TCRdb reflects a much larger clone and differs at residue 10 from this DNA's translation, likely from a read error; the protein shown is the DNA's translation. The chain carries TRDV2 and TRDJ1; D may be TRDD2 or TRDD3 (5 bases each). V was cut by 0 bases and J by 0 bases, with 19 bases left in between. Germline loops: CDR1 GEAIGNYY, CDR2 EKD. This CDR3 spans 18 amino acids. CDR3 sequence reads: CACDTVTLLVINTDKLIF. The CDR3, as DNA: TGTGCCTGTGACACCGTAACCCTACTGGTGATCAACACCGATAAACTCATCTTT.

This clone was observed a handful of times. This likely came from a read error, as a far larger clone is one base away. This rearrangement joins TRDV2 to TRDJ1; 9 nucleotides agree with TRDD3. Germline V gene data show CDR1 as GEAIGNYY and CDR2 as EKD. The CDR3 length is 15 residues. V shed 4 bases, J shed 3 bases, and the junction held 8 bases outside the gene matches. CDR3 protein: CACDGLGDISDKLIF. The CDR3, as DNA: TGTGCCTGTGATGGATTGGGGGATATCTCCGATAAACTCATCTTT.

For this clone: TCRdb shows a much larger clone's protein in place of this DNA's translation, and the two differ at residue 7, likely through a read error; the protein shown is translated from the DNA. The CDR3 coding sequence is TGTGCCTGTGATCCGGTCACCGACTGGGGGATACAGTTCGATAAACTCATCTTT. It encodes CACDPVTDWGIQFDKLIF. The chain uses TRDV2 and TRDJ1; TRDD3 aligns across 12 bases. The CDR3 is made up of 18 amino acids. The ends lost 4 bases at V and 4 bases at J; junction bases unmatched: 15. The germline gives CDR1 GEAIGNYY, CDR2 EKD.

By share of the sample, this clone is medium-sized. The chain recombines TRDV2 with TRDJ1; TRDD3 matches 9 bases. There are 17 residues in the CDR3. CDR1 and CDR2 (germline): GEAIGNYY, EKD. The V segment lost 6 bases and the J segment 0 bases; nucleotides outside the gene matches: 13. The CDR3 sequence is CACSLLGEPKYTDKLIF. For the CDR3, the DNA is TGTGCCTGTTCTTTACTGGGGGAGCCAAAGTACACCGATAAACTCATCTTT.

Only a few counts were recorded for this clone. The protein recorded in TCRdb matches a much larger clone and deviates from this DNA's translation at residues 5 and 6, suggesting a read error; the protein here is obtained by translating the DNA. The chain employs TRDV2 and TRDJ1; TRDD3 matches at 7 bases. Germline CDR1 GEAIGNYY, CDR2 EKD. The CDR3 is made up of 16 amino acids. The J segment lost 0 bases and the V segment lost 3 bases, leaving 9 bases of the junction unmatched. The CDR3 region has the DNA TGTGCCTGTGACCCCGTGGGGGACTATAACACCGATAAACTCATCTTT. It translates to CACDPVGDYNTDKLIF.

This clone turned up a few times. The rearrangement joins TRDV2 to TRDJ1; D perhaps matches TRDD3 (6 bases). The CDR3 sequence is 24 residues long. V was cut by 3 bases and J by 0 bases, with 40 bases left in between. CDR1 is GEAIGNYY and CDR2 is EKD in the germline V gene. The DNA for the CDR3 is TGTGCCTGTGACCATATAAACACACCCGACTATCCGGGGGGAAAGGTCGCGTACACCGATAAACTCATCTTT. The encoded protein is CACDHINTPDYPGGKVAYTDKLIF.

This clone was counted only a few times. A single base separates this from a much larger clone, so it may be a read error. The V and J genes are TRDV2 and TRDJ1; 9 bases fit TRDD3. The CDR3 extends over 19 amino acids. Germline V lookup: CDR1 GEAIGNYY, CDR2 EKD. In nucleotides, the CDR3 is TGTGCCCGTGACACCGTTACTGGGGGACCTCACCCGTACACCGATAAACTCATCTTT. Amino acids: CARDTVTGGPHPYTDKLIF.

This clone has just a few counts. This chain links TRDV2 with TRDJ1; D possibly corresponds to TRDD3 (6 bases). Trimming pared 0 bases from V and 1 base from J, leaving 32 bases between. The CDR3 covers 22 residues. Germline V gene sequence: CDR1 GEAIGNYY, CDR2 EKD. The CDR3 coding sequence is TGTGCCTGTGACACCGTTGTGGGGGCGTCAAACCTTCTTCCCCAGACCACCGATAAACTCATCTTT. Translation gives CACDTVVGASNLLPQTTDKLIF.